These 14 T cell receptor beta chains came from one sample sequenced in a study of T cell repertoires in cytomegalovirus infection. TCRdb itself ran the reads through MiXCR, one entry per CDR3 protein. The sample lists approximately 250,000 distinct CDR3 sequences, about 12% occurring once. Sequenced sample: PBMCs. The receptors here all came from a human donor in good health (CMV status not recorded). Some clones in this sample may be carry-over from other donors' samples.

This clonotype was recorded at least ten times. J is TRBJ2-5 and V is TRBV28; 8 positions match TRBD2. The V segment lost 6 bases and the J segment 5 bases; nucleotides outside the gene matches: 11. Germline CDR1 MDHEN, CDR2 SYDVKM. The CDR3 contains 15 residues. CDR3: CASSPGGEVWETQYF. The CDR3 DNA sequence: TGTGCCAGCAGCCCGGGAGGGGAAGTATGGGAGACCCAGTACTTC.

Here the CDR3 reads CSAREPLAGYNEQFF. CDR3 coding DNA: TGCAGTGCTAGAGAACCGCTAGCGGGATACAATGAGCAGTTCTTC. The V gene is TRBV20-1, the J gene TRBJ2-1; 9 bases match TRBD2. Trimming took 0 bases from V and 4 from J; bases not matched to a gene: 4. There are 15 residues in the CDR3. CDR1 and CDR2 (germline): DFQATT, SNEGSKA (reference sequence).

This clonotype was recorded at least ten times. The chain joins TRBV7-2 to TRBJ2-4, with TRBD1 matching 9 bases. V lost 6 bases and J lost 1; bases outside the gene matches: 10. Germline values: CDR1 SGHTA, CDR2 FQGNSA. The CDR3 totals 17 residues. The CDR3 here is CASSPSPGTGAKNIQYF. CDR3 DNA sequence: TGTGCCAGCAGTCCCTCTCCCGGGACAGGGGCCAAAAACATTCAGTACTTC.

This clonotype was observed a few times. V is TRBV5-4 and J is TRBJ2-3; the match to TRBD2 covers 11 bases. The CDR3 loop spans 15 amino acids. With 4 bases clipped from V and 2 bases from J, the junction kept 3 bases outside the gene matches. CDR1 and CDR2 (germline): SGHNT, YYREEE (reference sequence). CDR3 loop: CASSQTSGVTDTQYF. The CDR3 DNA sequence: TGTGCCAGCAGCCAGACTAGCGGGGTCACAGATACGCAGTATTTT.

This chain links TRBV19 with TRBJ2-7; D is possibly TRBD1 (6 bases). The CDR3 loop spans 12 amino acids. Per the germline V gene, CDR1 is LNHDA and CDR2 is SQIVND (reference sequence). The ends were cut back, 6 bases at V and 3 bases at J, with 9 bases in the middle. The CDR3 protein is CASRGQSYEQYF. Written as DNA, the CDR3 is TGTGCCAGTAGAGGACAGAGCTACGAGCAGTACTTC.

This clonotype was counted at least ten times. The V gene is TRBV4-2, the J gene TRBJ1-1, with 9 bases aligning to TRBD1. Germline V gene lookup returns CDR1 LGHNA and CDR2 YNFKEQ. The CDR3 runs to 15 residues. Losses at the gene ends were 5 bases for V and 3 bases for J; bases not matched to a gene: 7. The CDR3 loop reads CASSDKRQGDTEAFF. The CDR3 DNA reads TGTGCCAGCAGCGACAAGAGACAGGGGGACACTGAAGCTTTCTTT.

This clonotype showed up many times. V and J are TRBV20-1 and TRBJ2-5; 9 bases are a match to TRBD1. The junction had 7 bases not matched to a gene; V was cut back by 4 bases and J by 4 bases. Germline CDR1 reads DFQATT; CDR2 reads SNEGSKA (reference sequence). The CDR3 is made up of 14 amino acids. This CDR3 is CSANRGQVVETQYF. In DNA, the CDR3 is TGCAGTGCTAACAGGGGGCAGGTTGTAGAGACCCAGTACTTC.

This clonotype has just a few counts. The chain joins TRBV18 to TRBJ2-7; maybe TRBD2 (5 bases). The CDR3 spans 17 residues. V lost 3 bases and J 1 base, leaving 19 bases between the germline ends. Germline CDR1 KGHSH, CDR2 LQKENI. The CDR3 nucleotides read TGTGCCAGCTCACCCAGCAGTGGGCAGCGGCGTTCCTACGAGCAGTACTTC. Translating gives CASSPSSGQRRSYEQYF.

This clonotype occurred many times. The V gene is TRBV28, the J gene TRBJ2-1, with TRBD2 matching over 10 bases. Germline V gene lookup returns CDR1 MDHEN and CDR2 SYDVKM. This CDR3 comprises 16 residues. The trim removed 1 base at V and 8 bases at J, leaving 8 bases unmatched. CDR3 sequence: CASSLSGLAGAYEQFF. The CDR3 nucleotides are TGTGCCAGCAGTTTATCGGGTCTAGCGGGAGCATATGAGCAGTTCTTC.

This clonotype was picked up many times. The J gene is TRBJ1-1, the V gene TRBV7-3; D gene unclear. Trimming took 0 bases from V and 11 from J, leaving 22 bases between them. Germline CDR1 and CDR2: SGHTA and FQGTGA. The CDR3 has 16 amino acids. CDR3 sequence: CASSLTSLQDRPKAFF. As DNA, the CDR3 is TGTGCCAGCAGCTTAACATCATTGCAGGACCGACCGAAGGCTTTCTTT.

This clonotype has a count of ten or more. The CDR3 DNA is TGTGCCAGCAGAATGACAGGAAACTATGGCTACACCTTC. It is translated as CASRMTGNYGYTF. The chain uses TRBV28 and TRBJ1-2; D possibly corresponds to TRBD1 (6 bases). Germline assignment: CDR1 MDHEN and CDR2 SYDVKM. With 6 bases removed from V and 2 bases from J, the gap between germline ends came to 10 bases. The CDR3 length is 13 residues.

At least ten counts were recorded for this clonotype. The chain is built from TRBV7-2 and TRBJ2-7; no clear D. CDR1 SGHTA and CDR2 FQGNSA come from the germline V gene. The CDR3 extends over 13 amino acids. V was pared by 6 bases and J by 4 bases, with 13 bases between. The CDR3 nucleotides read TGTGCCAGCAGATTTGACGGAACATACGAGCAGTACTTC. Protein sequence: CASRFDGTYEQYF. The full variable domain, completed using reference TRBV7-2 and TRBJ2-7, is GAGVSQSPSNKVTEKGKDVELRCDPISGHTALYWYRQSLGQGLEFLIYFQGNSAPDKSGLPSDRFSAERTGGSVSTLTIQRTQQEDSAVYLCASRFDGTYEQYFGPGTRLTVT.

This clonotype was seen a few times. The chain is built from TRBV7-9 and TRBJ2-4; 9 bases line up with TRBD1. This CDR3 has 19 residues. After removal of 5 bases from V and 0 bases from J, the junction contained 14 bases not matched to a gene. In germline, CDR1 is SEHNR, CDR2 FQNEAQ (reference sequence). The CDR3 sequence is CASSGPGQGNFIAKNIQYF. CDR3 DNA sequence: TGTGCCAGCAGCGGACCGGGACAGGGAAATTTTATAGCCAAAAACATTCAGTACTTC.

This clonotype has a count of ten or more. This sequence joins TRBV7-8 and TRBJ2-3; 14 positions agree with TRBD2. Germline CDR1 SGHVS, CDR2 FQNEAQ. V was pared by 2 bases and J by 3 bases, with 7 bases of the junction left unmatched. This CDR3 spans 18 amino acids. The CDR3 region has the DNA TGTGCCAGCAGCTTACCTACGGGACTAGCGGGAGCGACAGATACGCAGTATTTT. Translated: CASSLPTGLAGATDTQYF.